This T cell receptor (beta chain) was sequenced for a study of T cells in Graves' hyperthyroidism and ophthalmopathy. Study-level results: Most clonotypes expanded in the thyroid (above 0.001) were also present in blood.

This CDR3 has 12 amino acids. Germline V lookup: CDR1 MDHEN, CDR2 SYDVKM. V lost 6 bases to trimming and J lost 2 bases, with 8 bases between them. Hyperthyroidism, newly diagnosed and lasting under 2 months, affected patients aged 18 to 65. The authors took PBMCs from roughly 10 ml fresh peripheral blood. There were TCR beta CDR3 regions amplified from RNA transcripts. In the first-round RT-PCR of the TCR CDR3, the HTBI primer set was used. TCRdb re-analysed the multiplex PCR reads in MiXCR, keeping a single row per CDR3 protein. The sample lists fewer than 110,000 distinct CDR3 sequences, 15% to 20% occurring once. In the case of this clonotype: Its antigen remains unknown.

The sequence was collected from a woman aged 45-65 years with Graves' hyperthyroidism. J is TRBJ2-7 and V is TRBV28; D possibly corresponds to TRBD1 (6 bases). Sequenced input: blood. The DNA of the CDR3 is TGTGCCAGCAGGGGACAAACCTACGAGCAGTACTTC. Translation gives CASRGQTYEQYF.